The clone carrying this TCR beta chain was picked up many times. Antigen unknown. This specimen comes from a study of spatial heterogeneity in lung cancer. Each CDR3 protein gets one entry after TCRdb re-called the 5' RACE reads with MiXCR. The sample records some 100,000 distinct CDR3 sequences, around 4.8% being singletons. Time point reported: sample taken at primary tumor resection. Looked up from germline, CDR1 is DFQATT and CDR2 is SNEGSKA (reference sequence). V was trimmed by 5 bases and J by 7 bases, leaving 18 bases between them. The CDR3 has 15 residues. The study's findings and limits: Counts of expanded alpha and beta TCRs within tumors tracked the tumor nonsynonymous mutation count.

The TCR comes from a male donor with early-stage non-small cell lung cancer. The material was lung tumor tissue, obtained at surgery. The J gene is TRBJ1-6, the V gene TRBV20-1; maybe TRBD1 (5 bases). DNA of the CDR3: TGCAGTGCTTCAGAGTTACCTAGGGGCAATTCACCCCTCCACTTT. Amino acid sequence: CSASELPRGNSPLHF.